This TCR beta chain was obtained from a study of CD4 and CD8 cells across lung adenocarcinoma regions. TCRdb called the PCR reads again in MiXCR, with one record for every CDR3 protein. Of some 25,000 distinct CDR3 sequences listed, roughly half are singletons. The CDR3 runs 18 residues. CDR1 is SGHTA and CDR2 is FQGTGA in the germline V gene. The patients had localized lung adenocarcinoma, a non-small cell subtype. This TCR was sampled from a male donor with lung adenocarcinoma. The CD4 and CD8 labels of this study may be unreliable. The chain carries TRBV7-3 and TRBJ2-5, with D tentatively TRBD2 (5 bases). The end of the DNA fits TRBJ2-1 better, so the J call may be wrong. The sample taken for sequencing was CD8+ T cells from the center of a lung tumor. The CDR3 DNA sequence: TGTGCCAGCAGCCCTAGCTCTGGGAGAGGTCCCCGTGGGAATGAGCAGTTCTTC. This gives the protein CASSPSSGRGPRGNEQFF.